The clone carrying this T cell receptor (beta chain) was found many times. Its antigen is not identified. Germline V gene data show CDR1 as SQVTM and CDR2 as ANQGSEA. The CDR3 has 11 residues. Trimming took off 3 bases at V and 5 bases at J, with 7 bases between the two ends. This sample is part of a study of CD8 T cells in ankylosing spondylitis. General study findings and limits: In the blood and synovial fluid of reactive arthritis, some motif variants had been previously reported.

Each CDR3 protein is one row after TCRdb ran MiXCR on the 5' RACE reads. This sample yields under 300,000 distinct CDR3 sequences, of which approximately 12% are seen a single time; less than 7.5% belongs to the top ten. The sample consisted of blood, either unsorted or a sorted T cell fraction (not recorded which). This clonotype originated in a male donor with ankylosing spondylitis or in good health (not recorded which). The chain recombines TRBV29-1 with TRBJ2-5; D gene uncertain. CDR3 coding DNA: TGCAGCGTTGATTGGGCGGAGACCCAGTACTTC. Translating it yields CSVDWAETQYF.